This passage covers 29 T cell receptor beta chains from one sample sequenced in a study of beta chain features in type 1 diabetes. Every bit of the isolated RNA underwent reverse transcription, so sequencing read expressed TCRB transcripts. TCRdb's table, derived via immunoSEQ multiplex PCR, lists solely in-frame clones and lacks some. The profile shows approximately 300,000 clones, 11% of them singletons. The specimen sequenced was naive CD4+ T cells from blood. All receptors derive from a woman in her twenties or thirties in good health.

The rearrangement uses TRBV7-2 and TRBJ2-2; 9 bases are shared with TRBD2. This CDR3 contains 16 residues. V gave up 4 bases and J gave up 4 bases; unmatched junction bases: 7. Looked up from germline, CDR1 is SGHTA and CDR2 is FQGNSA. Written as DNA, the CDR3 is TGTGCCAGCAGCTCCCCCGGGACTAGCCGCACCGGGGAGCTGTTTTTT. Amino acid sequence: CASSSPGTSRTGELFF. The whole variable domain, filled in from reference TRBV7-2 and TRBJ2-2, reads GAGVSQSPSNKVTEKGKDVELRCDPISGHTALYWYRQSLGQGLEFLIYFQGNSAPDKSGLPSDRFSAERTGGSVSTLTIQRTQQEDSAVYLCASSSPGTSRTGELFFGEGSRLTVL.

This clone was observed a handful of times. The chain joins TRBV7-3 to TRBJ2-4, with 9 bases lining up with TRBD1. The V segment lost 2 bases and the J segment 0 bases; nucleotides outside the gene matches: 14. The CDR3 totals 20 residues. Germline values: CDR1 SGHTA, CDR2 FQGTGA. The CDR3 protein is CASSLEGARGQGIAKNIQYF. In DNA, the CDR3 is TGTGCCAGCAGCTTAGAGGGCGCGCGGGGACAGGGAATAGCCAAAAACATTCAGTACTTC.

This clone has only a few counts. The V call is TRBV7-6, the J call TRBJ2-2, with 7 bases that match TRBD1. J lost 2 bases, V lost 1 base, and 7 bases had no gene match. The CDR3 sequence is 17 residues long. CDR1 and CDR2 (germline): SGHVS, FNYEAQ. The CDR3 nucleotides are TGTGCCAGCAGCTTAGGTCCTCAGGGGGTAAACACCGGGGAGCTGTTTTTT. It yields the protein CASSLGPQGVNTGELFF. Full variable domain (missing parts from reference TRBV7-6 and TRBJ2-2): GAGVSQSPRYKVTKRGQDVALRCDPISGHVSLYWYRQALGQGPEFLTYFNYEAQQDKSGLPNDRFSAERPEGSISTLTIQRTEQRDSAMYRCASSLGPQGVNTGELFFGEGSRLTVL.

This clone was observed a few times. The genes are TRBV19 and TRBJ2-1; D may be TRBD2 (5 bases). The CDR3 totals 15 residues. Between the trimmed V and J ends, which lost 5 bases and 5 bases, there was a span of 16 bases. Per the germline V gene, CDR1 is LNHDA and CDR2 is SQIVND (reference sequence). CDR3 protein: CASSSRTPWNNEQFF. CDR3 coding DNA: TGTGCCAGTAGTTCCAGGACTCCTTGGAACAATGAGCAGTTCTTC. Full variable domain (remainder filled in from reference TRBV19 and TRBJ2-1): DGGITQSPKYLFRKEGQNVTLSCEQNLNHDAMYWYRQDPGQGLRLIYYSQIVNDFQKGDIAEGYSVSREKKESFPLTVTSAQKNPTAFYLCASSSRTPWNNEQFFGPGTRLTVL.

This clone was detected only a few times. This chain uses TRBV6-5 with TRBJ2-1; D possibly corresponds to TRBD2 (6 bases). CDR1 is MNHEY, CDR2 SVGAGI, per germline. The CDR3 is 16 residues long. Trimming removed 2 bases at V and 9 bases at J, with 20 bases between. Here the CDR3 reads CASSYGASEGTGEQFF. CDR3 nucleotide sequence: TGTGCCAGCAGTTACGGGGCTAGCGAGGGGACTGGTGAGCAGTTCTTC.

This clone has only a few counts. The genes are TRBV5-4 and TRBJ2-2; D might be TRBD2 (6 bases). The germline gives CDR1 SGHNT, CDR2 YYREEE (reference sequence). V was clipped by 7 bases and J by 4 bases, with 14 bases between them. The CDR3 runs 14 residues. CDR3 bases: TGTGCCAGCTCCCCTGGGGGGTTCACCGGGGAGCTGTTTTTT. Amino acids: CASSPGGFTGELFF. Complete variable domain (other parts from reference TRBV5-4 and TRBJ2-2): ETGVTQSPTHLIKTRGQQVTLRCSSQSGHNTVSWYQQALGQGPQFIFQYYREEENGRGNFPPRFSGLQFPNYSSELNVNALELDDSALYLCASSPGGFTGELFFGEGSRLTVL.

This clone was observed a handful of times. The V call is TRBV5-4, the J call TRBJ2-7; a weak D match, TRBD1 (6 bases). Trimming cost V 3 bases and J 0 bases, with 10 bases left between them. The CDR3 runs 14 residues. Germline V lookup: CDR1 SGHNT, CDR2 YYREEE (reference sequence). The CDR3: CASSSRDTSYEQYF. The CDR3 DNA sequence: TGTGCCAGCAGCTCCCGGGACACCTCCTACGAGCAGTACTTC.

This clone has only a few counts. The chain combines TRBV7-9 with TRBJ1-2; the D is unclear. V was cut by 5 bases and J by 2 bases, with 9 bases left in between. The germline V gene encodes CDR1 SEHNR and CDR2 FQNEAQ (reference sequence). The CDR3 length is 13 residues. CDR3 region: CASSRQRNYGYTF. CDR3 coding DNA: TGTGCCAGCAGCCGGCAGAGGAACTATGGCTACACCTTC. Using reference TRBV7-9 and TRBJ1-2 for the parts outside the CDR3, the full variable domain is DTGVSQNPRHKITKRGQNVTFRCDPISEHNRLYWYRQTLGQGPEFLTYFQNEAQLEKSRLLSDRFSAERPKGSFSTLEIQRTEQGDSAMYLCASSRQRNYGYTFGSGTRLTVV.

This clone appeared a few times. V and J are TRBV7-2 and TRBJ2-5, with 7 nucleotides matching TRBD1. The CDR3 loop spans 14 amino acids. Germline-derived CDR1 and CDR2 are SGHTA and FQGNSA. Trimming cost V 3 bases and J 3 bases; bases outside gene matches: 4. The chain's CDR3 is CASSFRDRKETQYF. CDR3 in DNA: TGTGCCAGCAGCTTCCGGGACAGAAAAGAGACCCAGTACTTC. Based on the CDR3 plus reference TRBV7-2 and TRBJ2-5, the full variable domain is GAGVSQSPSNKVTEKGKDVELRCDPISGHTALYWYRQSLGQGLEFLIYFQGNSAPDKSGLPSDRFSAERTGGSVSTLTIQRTQQEDSAVYLCASSFRDRKETQYFGPGTRLLVL.

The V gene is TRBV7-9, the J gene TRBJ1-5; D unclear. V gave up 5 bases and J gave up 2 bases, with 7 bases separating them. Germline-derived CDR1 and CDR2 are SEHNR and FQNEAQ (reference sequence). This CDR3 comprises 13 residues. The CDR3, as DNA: TGTGCCAGCAGCAAGGAGGGCAATCAGCCCCAGCATTTT. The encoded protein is CASSKEGNQPQHF.

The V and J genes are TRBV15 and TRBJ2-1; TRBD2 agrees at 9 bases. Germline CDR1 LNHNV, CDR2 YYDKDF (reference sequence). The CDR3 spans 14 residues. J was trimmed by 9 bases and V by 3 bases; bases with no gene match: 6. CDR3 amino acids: CATSREREVGEQFF. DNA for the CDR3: TGTGCCACCAGCAGGGAGCGGGAGGTGGGTGAGCAGTTCTTC.

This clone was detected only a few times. CDR3 protein: CASSVQTSGSYNEQFF. CDR3 bases: TGTGCCAGCAGTGTCCAGACTAGCGGGTCGTACAATGAGCAGTTCTTC. The chain uses TRBV28 and TRBJ2-1, with 10 bases matching TRBD2. With 5 bases clipped from V and 4 bases from J, the junction kept 8 bases outside the gene matches. The germline CDR1 and CDR2 sequences are MDHEN and SYDVKM. The CDR3 has 16 residues.

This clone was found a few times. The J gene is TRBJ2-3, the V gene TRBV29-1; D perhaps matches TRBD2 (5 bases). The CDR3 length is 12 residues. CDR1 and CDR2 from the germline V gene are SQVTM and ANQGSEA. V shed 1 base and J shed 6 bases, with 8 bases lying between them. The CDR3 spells CSVEASPDTQYF. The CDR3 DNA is TGCAGCGTTGAAGCTAGCCCGGATACGCAGTATTTT.

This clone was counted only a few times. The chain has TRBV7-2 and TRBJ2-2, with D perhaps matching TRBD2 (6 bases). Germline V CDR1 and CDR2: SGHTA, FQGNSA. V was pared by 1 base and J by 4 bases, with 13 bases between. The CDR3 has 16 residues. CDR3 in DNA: TGTGCCAGCAGCTTAGGGTCGGGACTTCTCACCGGGGAGCTGTTTTTT. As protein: CASSLGSGLLTGELFF.

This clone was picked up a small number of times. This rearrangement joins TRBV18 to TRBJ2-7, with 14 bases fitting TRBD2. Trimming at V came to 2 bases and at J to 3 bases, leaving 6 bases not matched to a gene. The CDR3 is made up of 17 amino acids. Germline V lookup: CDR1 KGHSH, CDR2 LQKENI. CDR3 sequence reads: CASSPEGLAGGIYEQYF. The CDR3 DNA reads TGTGCCAGCTCACCAGAAGGACTAGCGGGAGGTATCTACGAGCAGTACTTC.

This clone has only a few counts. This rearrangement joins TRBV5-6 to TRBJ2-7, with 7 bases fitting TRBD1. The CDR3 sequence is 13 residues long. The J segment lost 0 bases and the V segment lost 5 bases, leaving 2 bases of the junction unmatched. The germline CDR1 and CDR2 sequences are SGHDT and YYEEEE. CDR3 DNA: TGTGCCAGCAGAAGGGACAGCTCCTACGAGCAGTACTTC. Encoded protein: CASRRDSSYEQYF.

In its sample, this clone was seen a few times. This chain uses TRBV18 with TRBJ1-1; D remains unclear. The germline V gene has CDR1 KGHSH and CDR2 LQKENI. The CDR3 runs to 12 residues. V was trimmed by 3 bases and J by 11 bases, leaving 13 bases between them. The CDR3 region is CASSPAVEEAFF. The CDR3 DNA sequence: TGTGCCAGCTCACCGGCAGTCGAGGAGGCTTTCTTT.

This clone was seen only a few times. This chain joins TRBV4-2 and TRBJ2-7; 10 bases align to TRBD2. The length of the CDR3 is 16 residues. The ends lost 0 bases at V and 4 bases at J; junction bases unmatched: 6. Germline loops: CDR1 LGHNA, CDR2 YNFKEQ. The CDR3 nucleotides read TGTGCCAGCAGCCAAGAAACTAGCGGGAAACGGTACGAGCAGTACTTC. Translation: CASSQETSGKRYEQYF.

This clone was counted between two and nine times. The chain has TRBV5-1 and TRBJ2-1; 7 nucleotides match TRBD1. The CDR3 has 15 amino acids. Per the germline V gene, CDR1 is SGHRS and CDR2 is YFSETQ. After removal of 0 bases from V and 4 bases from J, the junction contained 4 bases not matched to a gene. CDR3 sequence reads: CASSLAGTEYNEQFF. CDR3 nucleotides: TGCGCCAGCAGCTTGGCGGGGACAGAATACAATGAGCAGTTCTTC.

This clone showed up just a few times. The CDR3 nucleotides are TGTGCCACCAGCAGAGGAGGCGGCAGAACGAATGAAAAACTGTTTTTT. It translates to CATSRGGGRTNEKLFF. The chain uses TRBV15 and TRBJ1-4; no firm D call. Germline V gene data show CDR1 as LNHNV and CDR2 as YYDKDF (reference sequence). This CDR3 is built from 16 residues. Trimming cost V 1 base and J 5 bases, with 14 bases left between them.

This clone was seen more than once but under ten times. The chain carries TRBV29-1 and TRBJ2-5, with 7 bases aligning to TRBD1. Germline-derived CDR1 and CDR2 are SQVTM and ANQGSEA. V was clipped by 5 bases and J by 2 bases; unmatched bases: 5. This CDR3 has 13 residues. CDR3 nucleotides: TGCAGCGTTCTTTGGGACAGACAAGAGACCCAGTACTTC. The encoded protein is CSVLWDRQETQYF.

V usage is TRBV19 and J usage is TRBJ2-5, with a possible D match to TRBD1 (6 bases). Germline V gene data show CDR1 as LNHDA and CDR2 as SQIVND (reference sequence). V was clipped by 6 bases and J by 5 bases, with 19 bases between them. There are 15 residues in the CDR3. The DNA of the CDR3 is TGTGCCAGTAGCAGGGGCCAGGGACCGCCCGAGACCCAGTACTTC. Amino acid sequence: CASSRGQGPPETQYF. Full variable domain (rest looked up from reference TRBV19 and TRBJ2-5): DGGITQSPKYLFRKEGQNVTLSCEQNLNHDAMYWYRQDPGQGLRLIYYSQIVNDFQKGDIAEGYSVSREKKESFPLTVTSAQKNPTAFYLCASSRGQGPPETQYFGPGTRLLVL.

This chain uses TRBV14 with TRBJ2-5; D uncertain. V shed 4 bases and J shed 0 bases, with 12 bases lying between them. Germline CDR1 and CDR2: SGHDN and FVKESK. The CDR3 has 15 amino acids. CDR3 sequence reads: CASSRIIGYQETQYF. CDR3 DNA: TGTGCCAGCAGCCGGATTATCGGGTACCAAGAGACCCAGTACTTC.

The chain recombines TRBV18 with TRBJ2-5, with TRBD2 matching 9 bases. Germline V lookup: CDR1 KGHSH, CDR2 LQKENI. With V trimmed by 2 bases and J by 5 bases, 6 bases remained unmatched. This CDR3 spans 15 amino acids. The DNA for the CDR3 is TGTGCCAGCTCACCAATCCTAGCGGGACTGGAGACCCAGTACTTC. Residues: CASSPILAGLETQYF.

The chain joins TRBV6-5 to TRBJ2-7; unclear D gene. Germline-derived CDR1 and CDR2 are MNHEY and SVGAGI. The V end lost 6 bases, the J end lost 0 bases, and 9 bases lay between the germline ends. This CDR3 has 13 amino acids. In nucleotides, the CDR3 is TGTGCCAGCAGAGTCGAGAGCTCCTACGAGCAGTACTTC. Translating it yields CASRVESSYEQYF.

In nucleotides, the CDR3 is TGTGCCAGCAGTGCGTCTTTGTTAGACCGGGGTGGGCTGTTTTTT. Translation gives CASSASLLDRGGLFF. J is TRBJ2-2 and V is TRBV28; maybe TRBD2 (5 bases). The CDR3 has 15 residues. Trimming shortened V by 5 bases and J by 13 bases, and 23 bases separated the two germline ends. The germline gives CDR1 MDHEN, CDR2 SYDVKM.

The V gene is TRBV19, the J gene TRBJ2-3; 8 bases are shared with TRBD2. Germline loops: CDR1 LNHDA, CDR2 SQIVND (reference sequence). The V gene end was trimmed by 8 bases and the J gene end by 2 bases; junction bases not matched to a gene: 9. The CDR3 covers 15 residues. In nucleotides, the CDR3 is TGTGCCAGTCCCCCTTCGGGAGGGTTCACAGATACGCAGTATTTT. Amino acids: CASPPSGGFTDTQYF.

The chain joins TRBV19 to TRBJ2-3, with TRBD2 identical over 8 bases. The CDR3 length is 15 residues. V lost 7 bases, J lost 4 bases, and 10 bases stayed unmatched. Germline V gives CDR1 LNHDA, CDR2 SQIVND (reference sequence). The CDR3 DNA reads TGTGCCAGTAAAGCGGGAGCGGGAGTGGCAGATACGCAGTATTTT. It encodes CASKAGAGVADTQYF.

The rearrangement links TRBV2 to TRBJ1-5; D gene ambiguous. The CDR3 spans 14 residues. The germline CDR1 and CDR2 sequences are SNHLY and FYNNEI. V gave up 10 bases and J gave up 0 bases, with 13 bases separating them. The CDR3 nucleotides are TGTGCCACCCAGGAGGCTGATAGCAATCAGCCCCAGCATTTT. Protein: CATQEADSNQPQHF.